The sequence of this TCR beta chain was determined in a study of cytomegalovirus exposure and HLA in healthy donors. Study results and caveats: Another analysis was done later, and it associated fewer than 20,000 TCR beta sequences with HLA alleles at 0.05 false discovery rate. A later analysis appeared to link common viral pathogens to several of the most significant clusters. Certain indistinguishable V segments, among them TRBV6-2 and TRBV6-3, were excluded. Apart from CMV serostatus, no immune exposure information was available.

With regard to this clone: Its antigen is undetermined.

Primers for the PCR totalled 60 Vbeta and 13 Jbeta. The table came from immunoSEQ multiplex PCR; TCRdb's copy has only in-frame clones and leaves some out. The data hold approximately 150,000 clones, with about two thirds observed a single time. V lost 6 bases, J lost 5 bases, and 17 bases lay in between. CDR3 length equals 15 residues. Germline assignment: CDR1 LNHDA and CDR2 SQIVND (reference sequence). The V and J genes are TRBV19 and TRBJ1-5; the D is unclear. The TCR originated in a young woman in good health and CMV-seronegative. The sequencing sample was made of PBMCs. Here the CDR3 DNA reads TGTGCCAGTAGCCCGGGGTTTAGGCAGTATCAGCCCCAGCATTTT. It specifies CASSPGFRQYQPQHF.